A single TCR beta chain is shown here with its context. Adults between about 18 and 95 years of age took part from more than 20 US areas. Participant reports of clinical history set cohort assignment. As handled by the study authors: The authors estimated nucleated cell counts from reference gene primer amplification. TCRdb's table, derived via immunoSEQ multiplex PCR, lists solely in-frame clones and lacks some. That table furnishes V, J and clone size, whereas the DNA furnished D and trimming. The sample has about 330,000 clones; about 89% are singletons. Trimming removed 2 bases from V and 0 bases from J, with 14 bases in between. Germline-derived CDR1 and CDR2 are MNHEY and SMNVEV (reference sequence). The CDR3 spans 17 residues. These data belong to a study of blood T cell repertoires in COVID-19. Study-wide context: COVID-19 samples from acute and convalescent phases originated in the United States, Italy and Spain.

The clonotype comes from a woman aged 25 to 39 who had recovered from COVID-19. V and J are TRBV27 and TRBJ2-1, with D perhaps matching TRBD2 (5 bases). The sample taken for sequencing was PBMCs or T cells enriched from blood (not recorded which). For the CDR3, the DNA is TGTGCCAGCAGTTTACGTGTCCGGGGAAGCTCCTACAATGAGCAGTTCTTC. Protein: CASSLRVRGSSYNEQFF.